Listed below are T cell receptor beta chains from one sample, sequenced in a study of regulatory T cells in long-lasting Graves disease. Each CDR3 protein is one row after TCRdb ran MiXCR on the multiplex PCR reads. In the table there are 310,000 or so distinct CDR3 sequences, around 21% of which are singletons. The sequencing used peripheral blood mononuclear cells (PBMCs), collected when the disease was refractory, from a patient treated with antithyroid drugs. Every receptor here comes from a female donor with Graves disease. Each CDR3 is given with its conserved first and last residue. Each record gives: clone size, D gene, J gene, V gene, CDR3 DNA, CDR3 protein. The D gene is left open where the match is weak. Some rows mark clone size as missing; the rest say once, few, many or name a class of expanded clone.

>many|.|TRBJ1-2|TRBV15
TGTGCCACCAGCCCAAAGGGCGGCTACACCTTC
CATSPKGGYTF
>many|TRBD1|TRBJ1-5|TRBV6-5
TGTGCCAGCAGTTCGATACAGGGGGCCGAGGAGCCCCAGCATTTT
CASSSIQGAEEPQHF
>.|TRBD1|TRBJ2-7|TRBV6-1
TGTGCCAGTGACAGGGATTGGGACTCCTACGAGCAGTACTTC
CASDRDWDSYEQYF
>many|TRBD2|TRBJ2-7|TRBV28
TGTGCCAGCAGCTTAGGCGGGAGATCCTACGAGCAGTACTTC
CASSLGGRSYEQYF
>few|.|TRBJ1-2|TRBV29-1
TGCAGCGTTGAAGCCGGGACCCTCGGCTACACCTTC
CSVEAGTLGYTF
>.|.|TRBJ1-6|TRBV15
TGTGCCACCAGCGGCCTTGATGATCCTAATTCACCCCTCCACTTT
CATSGLDDPNSPLHF
>many|.|TRBJ2-5|TRBV6-1
TGTGCCAGCACCGCCAGGGAGACCCAGTACTTC
CASTARETQYF
>.|TRBD2|TRBJ2-5|TRBV24-1
TGTGCCACCAGTGATCCAAAGACTAGCGGACAAGAGACCCAGTACTTC
CATSDPKTSGQETQYF
>many|.|TRBJ1-2|TRBV28
TGTGCCAGCAGTTCCGGGGGGCGGCGGGGCTACACCTTC
CASSSGGRRGYTF
>.|TRBD2|TRBJ2-1|TRBV2
TGTGCCAGCAGTGAGGAGATAGCGGGATACAATAAGCAGTTCTTC
CASSEEIAGYNKQFF
>many|.|TRBJ1-5|TRBV28
TGTGCCAGCAGCCGGGGGGACGGGAATAGCAATCAGCCCCAGCATTTT
CASSRGDGNSNQPQHF
>few|.|TRBJ1-1|TRBV29-1
TGCAGCACCCAGGAGGTAAGAGACACTGAAGCTTTCTTT
CSTQEVRDTEAFF
>.|TRBD1|TRBJ2-2|TRBV2
TGTGCCAGCAGTGTCAGGGGACAGGGTGCCGGGGAGCTGTTTTTT
CASSVRGQGAGELFF
>many|.|TRBJ2-5|TRBV20-1
TGCAGTCCCACGCGGGGAGCAGTTGGGGAAGAGACCCAGTACTTC
CSPTRGAVGEETQYF
>once|.|TRBJ1-6|TRBV6-9
TGTGCCAGCAGTTATTTTGGGGGGGGTTCACCCCTCCACTTT
CASSYFGGGSPLHF
>.|TRBD2|TRBJ2-2|TRBV2
TGTGCCAGCAGTTCACTAGCGGGATATTCCCCCGGGGAGCTGTTTTTT
CASSSLAGYSPGELFF
>.|.|TRBJ1-6|TRBV5-6
TGTGCCAGCAGCGAGACGGTGAATTCACCCCTCCACTTT
CASSETVNSPLHF
>.|.|TRBJ1-5|TRBV28
TGTGCCAGCAGTTTCCTTGGGGACACACATCAGCCCCAGCATTTT
CASSFLGDTHQPQHF
>few|TRBD2|TRBJ2-5|TRBV20-1
TGCAGTGCTAGGGGGACTAGCGGGAGAGGGATTGAGACCCAGTACTTC
CSARGTSGRGIETQYF
>.|TRBD2|TRBJ2-1|TRBV9
TGTGCCAGCAGCGGGACGGGAGGGTACAATGAGCAGTTCTTC
CASSGTGGYNEQFF
>many|TRBD2|TRBJ2-7|TRBV2
TGTGCCAGCAAGCGGGAGGGCCAAGAGTACGAGCAGTACTTC
CASKREGQEYEQYF
>.|.|TRBJ2-7|TRBV5-5
TGTGCCAGCAGCTTGGATAGGGTGAATAGTGAGCAGTACTTC
CASSLDRVNSEQYF
>.|.|TRBJ1-5|TRBV27
TGTGCCAGCAGTTGGACAGATCAGCAGCCCCAGCATTTT
CASSWTDQQPQHF